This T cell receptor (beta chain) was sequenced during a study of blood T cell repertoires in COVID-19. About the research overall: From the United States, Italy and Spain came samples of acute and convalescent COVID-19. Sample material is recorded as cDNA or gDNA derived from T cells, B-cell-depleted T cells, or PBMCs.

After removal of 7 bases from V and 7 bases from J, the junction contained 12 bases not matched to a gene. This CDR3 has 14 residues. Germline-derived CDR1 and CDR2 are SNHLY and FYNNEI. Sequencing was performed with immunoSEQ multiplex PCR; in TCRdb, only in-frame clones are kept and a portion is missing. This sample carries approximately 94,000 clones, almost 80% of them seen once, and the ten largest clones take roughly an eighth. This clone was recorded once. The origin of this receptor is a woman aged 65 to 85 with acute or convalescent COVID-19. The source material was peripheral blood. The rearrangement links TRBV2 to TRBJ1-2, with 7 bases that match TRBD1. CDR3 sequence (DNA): TGTGCCAGCATCCCCGAGGGGGCAGACCTTGGCTACACCTTC. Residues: CASIPEGADLGYTF. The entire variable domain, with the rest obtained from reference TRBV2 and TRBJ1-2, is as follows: EPEVTQTPSHQVTQMGQEVILRCVPISNHLYFYWYRQILGQKVEFLVSFYNNEISEKSEIFDDQFSVERPDGSNFTLKIRSTKLEDSAMYFCASIPEGADLGYTFGSGTRLTVV.